This T cell receptor (beta chain) derives from a study of cytomegalovirus exposure and HLA in healthy donors. This PCR relied on a set of 60 Vbeta primers and 13 Jbeta primers. Using immunoSEQ multiplex PCR, the repertoire was profiled, and TCRdb retains in-frame clones only, with some absent. The repertoire holds approximately 170,000 clones, with around 81% as singletons. This clone came up once. Donors sampled were nominally healthy, though unrecorded immune exposures were likely. The CDR3 length is 15 residues. After removal of 3 bases from V and 0 bases from J, the junction contained 0 bases not matched to a gene. CDR1 and CDR2 from the germline V gene are SEHNR and FQNEAQ (reference sequence).

The material sequenced was PBMCs. The receptor comes from a woman younger than 45 in good health and CMV-seropositive. The chain couples TRBV7-9 to TRBJ1-4, with 8 bases aligning to TRBD1. CDR3 DNA sequence: TGTGCCAGCAGCTTGGGACAGGCAACTAATGAAAAACTGTTTTTT. Translating it yields CASSLGQATNEKLFF.